The present T cell receptor (beta chain) was sequenced within a study of naive and memory T cell subsets. Study results and caveats: Naive repertoires, especially CD8, held a few larger clonotypes, possibly memory cells re-expressing CD45RA. Over 85% of naive TCR sequences appeared only once, unlike memory subsets.

For this clonotype: What it binds is unknown.

After the first PCR, alpha and beta chain libraries were processed separately. V was pared by 4 bases and J by 0 bases, with 3 bases of the junction left unmatched. This CDR3 comprises 15 residues. Germline V lookup: CDR1 SNHLY, CDR2 FYNNEI. An equimolar mix of two oligonucleotides served as the beta constant-region primer for TRBC1 and TRBC2. Four rounds of PCR amplified the ligated cDNA using nested alpha and beta constant-region primers plus SP2. Ligation attached a single-stranded oligonucleotide with a 12-nucleotide UMI and the SP2 primer to the cDNA 3' end. Each CDR3 protein gets one entry after TCRdb re-called the UMI-ligation and nested PCR reads with MiXCR. The table shows more than 95,000 distinct CDR3 sequences, with 14% occurring only once.

Sequences were obtained from naive CD8+ T cells from blood. The chain joins TRBV2 to TRBJ1-3; the match to TRBD1 covers 7 bases. The receptor comes from a human donor in good health. Written as DNA, the CDR3 is TGTGCCAGCAGTGCGCGGGACAGCTCTGGAAACACCATATATTTT. This translates into CASSARDSSGNTIYF.